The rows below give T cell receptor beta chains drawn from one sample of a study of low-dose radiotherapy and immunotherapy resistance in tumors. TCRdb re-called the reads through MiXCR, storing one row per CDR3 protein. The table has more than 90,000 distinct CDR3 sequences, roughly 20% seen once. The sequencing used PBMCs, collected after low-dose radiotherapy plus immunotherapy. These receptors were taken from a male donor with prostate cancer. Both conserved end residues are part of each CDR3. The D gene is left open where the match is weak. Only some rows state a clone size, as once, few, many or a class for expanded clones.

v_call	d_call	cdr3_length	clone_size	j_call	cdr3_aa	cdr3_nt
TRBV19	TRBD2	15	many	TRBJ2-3	CASTASGGALDTQYF	TGTGCCAGTACCGCTAGCGGGGGGGCCTTAGATACGCAGTATTTT
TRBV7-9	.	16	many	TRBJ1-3	CAVSWTRDDSGNTIYF	TGTGCTGTCAGTTGGACGCGGGACGACTCTGGAAACACCATATATTTT
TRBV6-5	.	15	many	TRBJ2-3	CASSSMTEGTDTQYF	TGTGCCAGCAGTTCCATGACAGAGGGGACAGATACGCAGTATTTT
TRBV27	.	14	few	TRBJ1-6	CASGIGSGNSPLHF	TGTGCCAGCGGGATCGGGTCTGGGAATTCACCCCTCCACTTT
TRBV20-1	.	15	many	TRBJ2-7	CSARRAGQGTYEQYF	TGCAGTGCTAGAAGGGCTGGGCAGGGGACCTACGAGCAGTACTTC
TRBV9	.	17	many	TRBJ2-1	CASIRTPGGPPYNEQFF	TGTGCCAGCATCCGTACCCCGGGGGGCCCCCCCTACAATGAGCAGTTCTTC
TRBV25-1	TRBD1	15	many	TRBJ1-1	CASSEDAGGVAEAFF	TGTGCCAGCAGTGAGGATGCAGGGGGCGTCGCTGAAGCTTTCTTT
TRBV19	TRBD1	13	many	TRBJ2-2	CASTPGGFGELFF	TGTGCCAGTACACCAGGGGGCTTCGGGGAGCTGTTTTTT
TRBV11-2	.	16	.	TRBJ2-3	CASSLDPGPGTDTQYF	TGTGCCAGCAGCTTAGATCCGGGGCCAGGCACAGATACGCAGTATTTT
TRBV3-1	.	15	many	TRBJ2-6	CASSTQTSGANVLTF	TGTGCCAGCAGCACCCAAACCTCTGGGGCCAACGTCCTGACTTTC
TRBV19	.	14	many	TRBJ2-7	CASSTRVSSYEQYF	TGTGCCAGTAGTACTAGGGTTTCCTCCTACGAGCAGTACTTC
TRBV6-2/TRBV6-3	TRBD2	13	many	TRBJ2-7	CASGPGGSFEQYF	TGTGCCAGCGGGCCGGGGGGGTCGTTCGAGCAGTACTTC
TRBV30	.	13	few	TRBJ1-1	CAWRTLSNLGAFF	TGTGCCTGGAGGACACTCTCCAACCTGGGGGCTTTCTTT
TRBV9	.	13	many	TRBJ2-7	CASSVSTLDEQYF	TGTGCCAGCAGCGTATCTACGCTTGACGAGCAGTACTTC
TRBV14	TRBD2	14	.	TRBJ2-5	CASSRSGAEETQYF	TGTGCCAGCAGTCGTAGCGGGGCCGAAGAGACCCAGTACTTC
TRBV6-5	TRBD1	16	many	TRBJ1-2	CASSTQQGAANYGYTF	TGTGCCAGCAGTACCCAACAGGGGGCCGCTAACTATGGCTACACCTTC
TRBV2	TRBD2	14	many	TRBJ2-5	CASSRLAGEETQYF	TGTGCCAGCAGTAGGCTGGCGGGGGAAGAGACCCAGTACTTC
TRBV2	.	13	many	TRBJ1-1	CASSSVENTEAFF	TGTGCCAGCAGCTCAGTGGAGAACACTGAAGCTTTCTTT
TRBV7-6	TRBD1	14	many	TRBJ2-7	CASSLADRVGEQYF	TGTGCCAGCAGCTTAGCCGACAGGGTTGGGGAGCAGTACTTC
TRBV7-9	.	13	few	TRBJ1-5	CASRREGDQPQHF	TGTGCCAGCAGGCGGGAGGGGGATCAGCCCCAGCATTTT
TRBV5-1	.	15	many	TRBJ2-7	CASSLRNPVNDEQYF	TGCGCCAGCAGCTTGCGGAATCCGGTTAACGACGAGCAGTACTTC
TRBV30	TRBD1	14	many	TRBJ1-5	CAWGTGSLGNAQHF	TGTGCCTGGGGGACAGGTTCCCTCGGGAATGCCCAGCATTTT
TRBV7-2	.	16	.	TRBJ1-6	CASSLVVGHPNSPLHF	TGTGCCAGCAGCTTAGTTGTCGGACACCCAAATTCACCCCTCCACTTT
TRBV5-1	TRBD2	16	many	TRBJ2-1	CASSLRLAGSYNEQFF	TGCGCCAGCAGCCTAAGACTAGCGGGGTCCTACAATGAGCAGTTCTTC
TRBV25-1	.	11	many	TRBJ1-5	CASGEAQPQHF	TGTGCCAGCGGGGAGGCTCAGCCCCAGCATTTT
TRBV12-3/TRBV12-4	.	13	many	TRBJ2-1	CASSSNNELEQFF	TGTGCCAGCAGTTCTAACAACGAGCTGGAGCAGTTCTTC
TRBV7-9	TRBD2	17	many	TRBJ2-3	CASSSTLAGTSTDTQYF	TGTGCCAGCAGCTCGACCTTAGCGGGGACAAGCACAGATACGCAGTATTTT
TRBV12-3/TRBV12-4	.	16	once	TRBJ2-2	CASTQPRGRNTGELFF	TGTGCCAGCACCCAACCTCGCGGCCGGAACACCGGGGAGCTGTTTTTT
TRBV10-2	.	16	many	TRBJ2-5	CASSESMPGVQETQYF	TGCGCCAGCAGTGAGAGCATGCCGGGGGTCCAAGAGACCCAGTACTTC
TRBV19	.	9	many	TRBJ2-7	CASRKEQYF	TGTGCCAGTAGAAAAGAGCAGTACTTC
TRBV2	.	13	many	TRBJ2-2	CASGVLGTGELFF	TGTGCCAGTGGGGTATTAGGAACCGGGGAGCTGTTTTTT
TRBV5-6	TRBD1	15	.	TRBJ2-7	CASSTGTGGQREQYF	TGTGCCAGCAGCACCGGGACAGGGGGACAACGCGAGCAGTACTTC
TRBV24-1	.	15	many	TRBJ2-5	CATSDFGVQTETQYF	TGTGCCACCAGTGATTTTGGGGTACAGACGGAGACCCAGTACTTC
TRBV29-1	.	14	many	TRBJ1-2	CSVGETGGSYGYTF	TGCAGCGTAGGGGAGACAGGAGGGTCCTATGGCTACACCTTC
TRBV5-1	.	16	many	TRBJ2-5	CASSLADNLAAETQYF	TGCGCCAGCAGCTTGGCGGACAACTTGGCGGCAGAGACCCAGTACTTC
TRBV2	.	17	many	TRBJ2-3	CASTWLGLSKDQSTQYF	TGTGCCAGCACGTGGCTGGGGCTTTCAAAGGATCAGAGTACGCAGTATTTT
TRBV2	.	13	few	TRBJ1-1	CASSAARAVEAFF	TGTGCCAGCAGTGCGGCCAGGGCGGTTGAAGCTTTCTTT